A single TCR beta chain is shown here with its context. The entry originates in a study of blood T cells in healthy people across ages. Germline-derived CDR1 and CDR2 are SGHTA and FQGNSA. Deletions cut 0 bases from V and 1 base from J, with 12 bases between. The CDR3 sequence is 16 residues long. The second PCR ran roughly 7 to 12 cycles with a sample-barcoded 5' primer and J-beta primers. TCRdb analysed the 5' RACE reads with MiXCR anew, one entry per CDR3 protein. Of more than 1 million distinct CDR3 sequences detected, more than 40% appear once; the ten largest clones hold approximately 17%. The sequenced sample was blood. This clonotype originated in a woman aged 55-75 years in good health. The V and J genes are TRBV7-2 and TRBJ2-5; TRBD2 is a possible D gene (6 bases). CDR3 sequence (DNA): TGTGCCAGCAGCTTAGCCTCCTCGCGGGGCCAAGAGACCCAGTACTTC. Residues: CASSLASSRGQETQYF. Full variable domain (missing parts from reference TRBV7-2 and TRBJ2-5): GAGVSQSPSNKVTEKGKDVELRCDPISGHTALYWYRQSLGQGLEFLIYFQGNSAPDKSGLPSDRFSAERTGGSVSTLTIQRTQQEDSAVYLCASSLASSRGQETQYFGPGTRLLVL.